Shown below are 8 T cell receptor beta chains from a single sample sequenced in a study of regulatory T cells in long-lasting Graves disease. Assembly of TCR beta libraries relied on iRepertoire HTBI primers together with Arm-PCR of CDR3 regions. TCRdb ran MiXCR on the multiplex PCR reads and lists one entry per CDR3 protein. The data show more than 350,000 distinct CDR3 sequences, 21% seen once. The time point was: persistent/refractory GD, antithyroid drugs over 5 years with positive TRAb. Following extraction of RNA from PBMCs, that RNA was used to make the TCR library. The source was peripheral blood mononuclear cells (PBMCs), collected when the disease was refractory, from a patient treated with antithyroid drugs. The receptors stem from a female donor with Graves disease.

The chain combines TRBV27 with TRBJ2-1, with a weak D call TRBD1 (6 bases). The CDR3 is 13 residues long. CDR1 is MNHEY, CDR2 SMNVEV, per germline (reference sequence). V was clipped by 5 bases and J by 5 bases, with 10 bases between them. This CDR3 is CASSPQGHNEQFF. CDR3 bases: TGTGCCAGCAGTCCGCAGGGGCACAATGAGCAGTTCTTC.

On this clonotype itself: The CDR3 end shows no conserved phenylalanine or tryptophan, and so a read error is likely. The chain joins TRBV28 to TRBJ1-6; TRBD1 is a possible D gene (5 bases). Germline CDR1 and CDR2: MDHEN and SYDVKM. The V end lost 1 base, the J end lost 9 bases, and 13 bases lay between the germline ends. The CDR3 extends over 15 amino acids. In nucleotides, the CDR3 is TGTGCCAGCAGTTTATCCCTGTGGGGGACTTCACCCCTCCACCTT. It specifies CASSLSLWGTSPLHL.

This clonotype was observed a few times. V gene TRBV20-1 combines with J gene TRBJ2-7; TRBD1 agrees at 9 bases. This CDR3 comprises 14 residues. The V segment lost 3 bases and the J segment 4 bases; nucleotides outside the gene matches: 7. The germline V gene has CDR1 DFQATT and CDR2 SNEGSKA (reference sequence). The CDR3: CSARAKGQGYEQYF. CDR3 in DNA: TGCAGTGCTAGGGCCAAGGGACAGGGTTACGAGCAGTACTTC.

The sample holds many counts of this clonotype. The genes are TRBV11-2 and TRBJ1-1; D uncertain. The V and J ends lost 0 bases and 12 bases respectively, with 14 bases between them. This CDR3 comprises 13 residues. Per the germline V gene, CDR1 is SGHAT and CDR2 is FQNNGV. CDR3 region: CASSLESGSGSFF. The CDR3 DNA sequence: TGTGCCAGCAGCTTAGAATCCGGTTCTGGTTCTTTCTTT.

CDR3 sequence: CASSVVRGNEGYTF. As DNA, the CDR3 is TGTGCCAGCAGCGTGGTTCGGGGGAACGAAGGCTACACCTTC. The V gene is TRBV5-4, the J gene TRBJ1-2; a weak D match, TRBD1 (5 bases). Germline V CDR1 and CDR2: SGHNT, YYREEE (reference sequence). The CDR3 length is 14 residues. The V end lost 4 bases, the J end lost 8 bases, and 18 bases lay between the germline ends.

In this sample, this clonotype turned up many times. This chain uses TRBV5-1 with TRBJ2-7; 8 bases agree with TRBD1. Germline-derived CDR1 and CDR2 are SGHRS and YFSETQ. The CDR3 has 15 residues. After removal of 0 bases from V and 6 bases from J, the junction contained 8 bases not matched to a gene. This CDR3 reads CASSLGGQGKREQYF. The CDR3 nucleotides are TGCGCCAGCAGCTTGGGCGGACAGGGCAAACGCGAGCAGTACTTC.

This clonotype was detected ten times or more. The gene calls are TRBV11-2 and TRBJ2-7, with TRBD1 matching 8 bases. J was trimmed by 2 bases and V by 7 bases; bases with no gene match: 7. The V gene's germline CDR1 is SGHAT and CDR2 FQNNGV. This CDR3 has 14 residues. The CDR3 protein is CASNDGQGAYEQYF. Here the CDR3 DNA reads TGTGCCAGCAACGACGGACAGGGCGCCTACGAGCAGTACTTC.

With respect to this clonotype: An end of the junction differs from the germline gene, which may be a read error. This chain joins TRBV28 and TRBJ1-4, with D hard to call. Per the germline V gene, CDR1 is MDHEN and CDR2 is SYDVKM. This CDR3 is 15 amino acids long. CDR3 protein: CASSLRRFNSEKLFF. Written as DNA, the CDR3 is TGTGCTAGCAGTTTAAGACGGTTCAACAGTGAAAAACTGTTTTTT. Combining the CDR3 with reference TRBV28 and TRBJ1-4 gives the whole variable domain DVKVTQSSRYLVKRTGEKVFLECVQDMDHENMFWYRQDPGLGLRLIYFSYDVKMKEKGDIPEGYSVSREKKERFSLILESASTNQTSMYLCASSLRRFNSEKLFFGSGTQLSVL.